This T cell receptor beta chain was captured by sequencing in a study of blood T cell repertoires in COVID-19. Turning to the study itself: In each case, the material was cDNA or gDNA derived from T cells, B-cell-depleted T cells, or PBMCs.

The germline V gene encodes CDR1 LGHDT and CDR2 YNNKEL (reference sequence). This CDR3 spans 16 amino acids. Trimming left V 4 bases short and J 3 bases short, with 17 bases between. As processed by the authors: Reference gene primer amplification gave estimated nucleated cell counts. Only in-frame clones appear in the TCRdb table, and some are missing; sequencing was by immunoSEQ multiplex PCR. Clone size and the V and J calls come from that table; the DNA yielded D and trimming. The sample includes approximately 200,000 clones, about nine tenths of them seen just once. The sequence was obtained from a man between 25 and 39 years old with acute or convalescent COVID-19. The chain uses TRBV3-1 (or the pseudogene TRBV3-2) and TRBJ2-3, with D possibly TRBD2 on 7 matching bases. The sample consisted of peripheral blood. CDR3 sequence (DNA): TGTGCCAGCAGCCTCCGGGGAGGGGGAAAAACAGATACGCAGTATTTT. Its translation is CASSLRGGGKTDTQYF.